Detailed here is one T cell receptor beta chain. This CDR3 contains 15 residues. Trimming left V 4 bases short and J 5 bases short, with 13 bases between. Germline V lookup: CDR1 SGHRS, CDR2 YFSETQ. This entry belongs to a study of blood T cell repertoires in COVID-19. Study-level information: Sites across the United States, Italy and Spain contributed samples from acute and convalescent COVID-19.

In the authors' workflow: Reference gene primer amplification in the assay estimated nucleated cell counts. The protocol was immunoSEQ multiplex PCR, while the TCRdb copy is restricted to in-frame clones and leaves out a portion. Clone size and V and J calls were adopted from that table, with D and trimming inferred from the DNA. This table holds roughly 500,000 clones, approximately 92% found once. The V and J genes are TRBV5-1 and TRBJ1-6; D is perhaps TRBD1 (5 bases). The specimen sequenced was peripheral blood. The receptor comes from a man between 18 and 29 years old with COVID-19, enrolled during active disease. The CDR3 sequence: CASSPRDSNNSPLHF. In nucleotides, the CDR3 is TGCGCCAGCAGCCCACGGGACTCAAATAATTCACCCCTCCACTTT.